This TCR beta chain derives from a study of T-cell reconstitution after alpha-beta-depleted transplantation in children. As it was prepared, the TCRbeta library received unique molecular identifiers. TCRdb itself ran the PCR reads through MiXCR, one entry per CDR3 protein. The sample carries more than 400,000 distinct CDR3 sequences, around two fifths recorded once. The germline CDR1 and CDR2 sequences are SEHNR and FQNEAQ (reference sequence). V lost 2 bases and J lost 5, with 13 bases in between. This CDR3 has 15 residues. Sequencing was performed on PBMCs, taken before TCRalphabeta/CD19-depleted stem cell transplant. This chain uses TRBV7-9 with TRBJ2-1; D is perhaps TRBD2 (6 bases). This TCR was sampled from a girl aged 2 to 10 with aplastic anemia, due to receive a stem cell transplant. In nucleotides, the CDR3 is TGTGCCAGCAGCTTATTAGGACTATCGAACAATGAGCAGTTCTTC. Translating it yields CASSLLGLSNNEQFF.